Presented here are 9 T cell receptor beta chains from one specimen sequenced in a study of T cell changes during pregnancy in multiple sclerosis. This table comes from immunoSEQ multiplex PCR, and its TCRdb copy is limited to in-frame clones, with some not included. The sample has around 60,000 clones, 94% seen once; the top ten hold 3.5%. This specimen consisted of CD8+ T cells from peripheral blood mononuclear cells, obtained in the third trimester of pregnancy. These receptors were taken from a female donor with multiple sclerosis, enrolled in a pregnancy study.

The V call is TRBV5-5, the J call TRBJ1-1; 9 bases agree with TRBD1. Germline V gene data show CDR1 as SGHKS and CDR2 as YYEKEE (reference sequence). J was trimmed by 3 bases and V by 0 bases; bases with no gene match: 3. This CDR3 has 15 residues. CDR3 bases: TGTGCCAGCAGCTTGGTCTGGACAGGGGACACTGAAGCTTTCTTT. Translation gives CASSLVWTGDTEAFF. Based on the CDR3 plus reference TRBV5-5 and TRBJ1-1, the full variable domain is DAGVTQSPTHLIKTRGQQVTLRCSPISGHKSVSWYQQVLGQGPQFIFQYYEKEERGRGNFPDRFSARQFPNYSSELNVNALLLGDSALYLCASSLVWTGDTEAFFGQGTRLTVV.

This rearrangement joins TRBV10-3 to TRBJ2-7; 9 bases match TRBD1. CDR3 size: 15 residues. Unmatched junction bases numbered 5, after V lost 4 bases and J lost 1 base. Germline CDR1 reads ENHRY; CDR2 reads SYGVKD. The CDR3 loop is CAISATGQGSYEQYF. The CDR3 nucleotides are TGTGCCATCAGTGCCACGGGACAGGGTTCCTACGAGCAGTACTTC.

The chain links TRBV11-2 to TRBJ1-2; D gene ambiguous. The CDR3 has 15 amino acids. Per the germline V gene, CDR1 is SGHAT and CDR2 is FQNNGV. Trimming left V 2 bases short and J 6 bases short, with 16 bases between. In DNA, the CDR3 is TGTGCCAGCAGCTTAACCTACGAGCGGGGAGATGGCTACACCTTC. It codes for CASSLTYERGDGYTF.

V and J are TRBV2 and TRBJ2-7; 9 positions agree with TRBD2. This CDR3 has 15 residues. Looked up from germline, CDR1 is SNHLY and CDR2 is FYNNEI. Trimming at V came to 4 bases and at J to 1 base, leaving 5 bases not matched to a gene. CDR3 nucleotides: TGTGCCAGCAGTGTAGGACTAGCGAGATCCTACGAGCAGTACTTC. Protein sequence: CASSVGLARSYEQYF.

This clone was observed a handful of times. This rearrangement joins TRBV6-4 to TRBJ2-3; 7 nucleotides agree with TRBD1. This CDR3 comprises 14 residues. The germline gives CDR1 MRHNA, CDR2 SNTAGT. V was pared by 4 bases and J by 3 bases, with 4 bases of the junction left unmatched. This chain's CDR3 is CASSGGTETDTQYF. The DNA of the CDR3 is TGTGCCAGCAGTGGGGGGACAGAAACAGATACGCAGTATTTT.

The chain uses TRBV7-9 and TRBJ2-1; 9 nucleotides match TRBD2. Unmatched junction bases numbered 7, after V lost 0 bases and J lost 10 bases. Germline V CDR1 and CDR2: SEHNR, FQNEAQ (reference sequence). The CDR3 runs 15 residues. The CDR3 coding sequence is TGTGCCAGCAGCTTAGCTAGCGGGAGTATACAGGAGCAGTTCTTC. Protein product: CASSLASGSIQEQFF.

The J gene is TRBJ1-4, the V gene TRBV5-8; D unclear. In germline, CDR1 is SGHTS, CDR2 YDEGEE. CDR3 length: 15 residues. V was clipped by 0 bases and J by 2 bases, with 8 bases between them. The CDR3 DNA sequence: TGTGCCAGCAGCTTGGCGCCGGGGACTAATGAAAAACTGTTTTTT. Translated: CASSLAPGTNEKLFF.

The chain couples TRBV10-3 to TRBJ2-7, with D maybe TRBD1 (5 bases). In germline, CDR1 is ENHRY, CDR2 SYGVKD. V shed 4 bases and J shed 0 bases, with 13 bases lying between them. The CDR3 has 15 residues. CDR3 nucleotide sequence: TGTGCCATCAGTGTAGAGGACATTTCCTCCTACGAGCAGTACTTC. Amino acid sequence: CAISVEDISSYEQYF.

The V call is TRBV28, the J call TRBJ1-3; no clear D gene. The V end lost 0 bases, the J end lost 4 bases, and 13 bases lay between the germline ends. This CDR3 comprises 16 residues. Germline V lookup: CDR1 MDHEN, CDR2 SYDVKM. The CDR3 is CASSLWFPFFGNTIYF. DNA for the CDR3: TGTGCCAGCAGTTTATGGTTCCCCTTTTTCGGAAACACCATATATTTT.